One and the same sample provided the 21 T cell receptor beta chains below, sequenced in a study of T cell responses to AZD1222 COVID-19 vaccine. The method was immunoSEQ multiplex PCR; TCRdb's version includes in-frame clones alone and lacks a portion of them. The sample holds 90,000 to 120,000 clones, around 91% seen once. Sequenced material: peripheral blood, taken on day 0 of AZD1222 vaccination. These receptors were obtained from an adult in good health.

The V call is TRBV3-1 (or the pseudogene TRBV3-2), the J call TRBJ2-1; 14 nucleotides match TRBD2. This CDR3 comprises 15 residues. With 4 bases clipped from V and 4 bases from J, the junction kept 0 bases outside the gene matches. The germline V gene has CDR1 LGHDT and CDR2 YNNKEL (reference sequence). CDR3 bases: TGTGCCAGCAGCCGGACTAGCGGGGGGTACAATGAGCAGTTCTTC. It encodes CASSRTSGGYNEQFF.

This sequence joins TRBV19 and TRBJ1-1; 11 positions agree with TRBD1. CDR3 size: 15 residues. Per germline, CDR1 LNHDA and CDR2 SQIVND (reference sequence). J gave up 1 base and V 11 bases, and 9 bases lay outside the gene matches. The CDR3 region has the DNA TGTGCCTCTAGGGGACAGGGGGTTTGGAACACTGAAGCTTTCTTT. Translated: CASRGQGVWNTEAFF.

The gene calls are TRBV14 and TRBJ2-7; D call uncertain. The CDR3 extends over 12 amino acids. Deletions cut 4 bases from V and 6 bases from J, with 10 bases between. Germline-derived CDR1 and CDR2 are SGHDN and FVKESK. CDR3 residues: CASSPSSREQYF. In DNA form, the CDR3 reads TGTGCCAGCAGCCCCTCGTCACGCGAGCAGTACTTC.

The V call is TRBV5-1, the J call TRBJ2-7, with TRBD1 matching 7 bases. V trimming: 4 bases; J trimming: 3 bases; junction bases outside the gene matches: 10. Germline lookup yields CDR1 SGHRS and CDR2 YFSETQ. This CDR3 spans 15 amino acids. The CDR3 coding sequence is TGCGCCAGCAGCGTATCCCCGGGACAGAACTACGAGCAGTACTTC. Translation gives CASSVSPGQNYEQYF.

The chain has TRBV4-1 and TRBJ2-7; D tentatively reads TRBD1 or TRBD2 (7 bases each). With 1 base removed from V and 5 bases from J, the gap between germline ends came to 21 bases. The germline V gene has CDR1 MGHRA and CDR2 YSYEKL. This CDR3 contains 17 residues. The CDR3 nucleotides are TGCGCCAGCAGCCAAGTAATAGAGACAGGGAGGGCCCACGAGCAGTACTTC. Protein sequence: CASSQVIETGRAHEQYF.

The genes are TRBV5-1 and TRBJ1-1, with D possibly being TRBD1 (5 bases). Per germline, CDR1 SGHRS and CDR2 YFSETQ. The CDR3 contains 16 residues. Trimming stripped 6 bases from V and 1 base from J, with 19 bases between. The CDR3 nucleotides read TGCGCCAGCAAATCCGGACAAGGCCAGGGGAACACTGAAGCTTTCTTT. Translation gives CASKSGQGQGNTEAFF.

The rearrangement links TRBV7-2 to TRBJ2-7, with no clear D. Trimming stripped 4 bases from V and 2 bases from J, with 12 bases between. The germline V gene encodes CDR1 SGHTA and CDR2 FQGNSA. CDR3 length: 14 amino acids. CDR3 sequence reads: CASSSVLATYEQYF. Here the CDR3 DNA reads TGTGCCAGCAGCTCAGTACTGGCCACCTACGAGCAGTACTTC.

J is TRBJ1-5 and V is TRBV9; 9 bases line up with TRBD1. The germline CDR1 and CDR2 sequences are SGDLS and YYNGEE. The CDR3 has 19 residues. J lost 2 bases, V lost 7 bases, and 19 bases had no gene match. The CDR3 loop reads CASADRGTGILVGNQPQHF. CDR3 bases: TGTGCCAGCGCTGACCGGGGGACAGGGATCCTTGTGGGCAATCAGCCCCAGCATTTT.

This clone came up a few times. V is TRBV4-2 and J is TRBJ2-3; 8 nucleotides agree with TRBD2. Germline V gene sequence: CDR1 LGHNA, CDR2 YNFKEQ. Trimming cost V 2 bases and J 3 bases; bases outside gene matches: 10. CDR3 length equals 17 residues. The CDR3 protein is CASSQRTSAGGTDTQYF. CDR3 coding DNA: TGTGCCAGCAGCCAACGTACTAGCGCGGGGGGTACAGATACGCAGTATTTT.

CDR3: CASSLAGGNWAFF. The CDR3 DNA reads as TGTGCCAGCAGCTTAGCAGGGGGCAATTGGGCTTTCTTT. The gene calls are TRBV11-2 and TRBJ1-1; 8 bases are a match to TRBD1. CDR1 SGHAT and CDR2 FQNNGV come from the germline V gene. The CDR3 is made up of 13 amino acids. After removal of 1 base from V and 11 bases from J, the junction contained 6 bases not matched to a gene.

The gene calls are TRBV9 and TRBJ1-4; D uncertain. V was cut by 9 bases and J by 7 bases, with 31 bases left in between. Germline lookup yields CDR1 SGDLS and CDR2 YYNGEE. The CDR3 consists of 18 residues. The CDR3 reads CATKAVMTGFRSCEKLFF. As DNA, the CDR3 is TGTGCCACCAAGGCCGTGATGACCGGTTTTCGGTCTTGTGAAAAACTGTTTTTT.

The rearrangement links TRBV3-1 (or the pseudogene TRBV3-2) to TRBJ2-3, with D possibly TRBD1 on 6 matching bases. V was trimmed by 5 bases and J by 8 bases, leaving 20 bases between them. This CDR3 spans 15 amino acids. Germline V CDR1 and CDR2: LGHDT, YNNKEL (reference sequence). DNA of the CDR3: TGTGCCAGCAGCGGTGGACAGCACTCCCTCGGTACGCAGTATTTT. Translating it yields CASSGGQHSLGTQYF.

V and J are TRBV10-3 and TRBJ2-7; 7 bases line up with TRBD1. The junction had 11 bases not matched to a gene; V was cut back by 4 bases and J by 5 bases. The CDR3 sequence is 15 residues long. Germline CDR1 is ENHRY and CDR2 is SYGVKD. CDR3 sequence reads: CAISGPGTDGNEQYF. CDR3 bases: TGTGCCATCAGTGGCCCCGGGACAGACGGGAACGAGCAGTACTTC.

The sample holds a few counts of this clone. The chain carries TRBV6-5 and TRBJ1-1, with a possible D match to TRBD1 (5 bases). This CDR3 comprises 11 residues. Germline CDR1 and CDR2: MNHEY and SVGAGI. Between the trimmed V and J ends, which lost 8 bases and 4 bases, there was a span of 8 bases. The CDR3: CASGAGTEAFF. CDR3 nucleotides: TGTGCCAGCGGGGCAGGCACTGAAGCTTTCTTT.

The rearrangement uses TRBV4-3 and TRBJ1-6, with D possibly being TRBD1 (6 bases). The V gene lost 0 bases and the J gene lost 4 bases, with 16 bases spanning the gap. CDR1 is LGHNA, CDR2 YSLEER, per germline. This CDR3 region has 18 residues. In DNA form, the CDR3 reads TGCGCCAGCAGCCAAGAAGGTGGGGGCGACCAGTATAATTCACCCCTCCACTTT. It is translated as CASSQEGGGDQYNSPLHF.

The rearrangement links TRBV5-1 to TRBJ2-7; D is possibly TRBD1 or TRBD2 (7 bases each). The V and J ends lost 6 bases and 3 bases respectively, with 16 bases between them. The CDR3 spans 14 residues. Germline CDR1 reads SGHRS; CDR2 reads YFSETQ. The CDR3 coding sequence is TGCGCCAGCACCGCGGGGGACAGCCTCTACGAGCAGTACTTC. This sequence encodes CASTAGDSLYEQYF.

Only a few counts were recorded for this clone. V and J are TRBV29-1 and TRBJ2-5; D remains unclear. From germline, CDR1 is SQVTM and CDR2 ANQGSEA. V lost 2 bases, J lost 4 bases, and 11 bases lay in between. The CDR3 consists of 13 residues. For the CDR3, the DNA is TGCAGCGTTGAAATAGGTTTGGGAGAGACCCAGTACTTC. Translated: CSVEIGLGETQYF.

This rearrangement joins TRBV9 to TRBJ2-1, with TRBD2 identical over 7 bases. CDR1 is SGDLS, CDR2 YYNGEE, per germline. Trimming cost V 0 bases and J 4 bases; bases outside gene matches: 7. The CDR3 spans 16 residues. The CDR3 region has the DNA TGTGCCAGCAGCGTAGGTGTAGCGGGCCCTTACAATGAGCAGTTCTTC. This sequence encodes CASSVGVAGPYNEQFF.

The CDR3 DNA reads TGTGCCAGCAGCCGCAGGGCCTTTAATTCACCCCTCCACTTT. Protein product: CASSRRAFNSPLHF. V is TRBV3-1 (or the pseudogene TRBV3-2) and J is TRBJ1-6; a possible D gene is TRBD1 (5 bases). The CDR3 contains 14 residues. The germline V gene has CDR1 LGHDT and CDR2 YNNKEL (reference sequence). V was trimmed by 4 bases and J by 6 bases, leaving 10 bases between them.

The V call is TRBV7-3, the J call TRBJ1-2, with D perhaps matching TRBD1 (5 bases). The CDR3 consists of 13 residues. Trimming pared 4 bases from V and 5 bases from J, leaving 11 bases between. Germline V gives CDR1 SGHTA, CDR2 FQGTGA. CDR3 amino acids: CASSSGPEYGYTF. The CDR3 DNA follows: TGTGCCAGCAGCTCAGGGCCAGAGTATGGCTACACCTTC. Drawing the rest from reference TRBV7-3 and TRBJ1-2, the complete variable domain is GAGVSQTPSNKVTEKGKYVELRCDPISGHTALYWYRQSLGQGPEFLIYFQGTGAADDSGLPNDRFFAVRPEGSVSTLKIQRTERGDSAVYLCASSSGPEYGYTFGSGTRLTVV.

V gene TRBV12-3 or TRBV12-4 combines with J gene TRBJ1-2; 8 bases align to TRBD1. The V and J ends lost 6 bases and 8 bases, in that order; junction bases with no gene match: 5. The CDR3 contains 12 residues. As DNA, the CDR3 is TGTGCCAGCAGCTCCAGGGGGCGAGGCTACACCTTC. Residues: CASSSRGRGYTF.